This TCR beta chain is from a study of T cell responses to AZD1222 COVID-19 vaccine. Study-level findings and limits: In all cases, repertoires were sampled only after the peak T cell response.

TCRdb keeps only in-frame clones here, not all; method: immunoSEQ multiplex PCR. Of approximately 200,000 clones listed, more than 85% are singletons. V lost 7 bases, J lost 0 bases, and 8 bases lay in between. In germline, CDR1 is SGHRS, CDR2 YFSETQ. This CDR3 has 13 amino acids. Remarks on this clone: Its antigen is undetermined.

Combined were second doses at about 4 or about 12 weeks. The receptor was isolated from an adult who received the AZD1222 COVID-19 vaccine. The specimen comprised peripheral blood, sampled 28 days after the second AZD1222 dose. The chain uses TRBV5-1 and TRBJ1-3; no clear D gene. The CDR3, as DNA: TGCGCCAGCGCATCGATCTCTGGAAACACCATATATTTT. Translation gives CASASISGNTIYF. Together with reference TRBV5-1 and TRBJ1-3, the CDR3 gives the full variable domain: KAGVTQTPRYLIKTRGQQVTLSCSPISGHRSVSWYQQTPGQGLQFLFEYFSETQRNKGNFPGRFSGRQFSNSRSEMNVSTLELGDSALYLCASASISGNTIYFGEGSWLTVV.